This is a list of T cell receptor beta chains from one sample in a study of PD-L1 blockade in urothelial cancer. Here immunoSEQ multiplex PCR was the method, and the copy in TCRdb shows in-frame clones only, minus some. The sample lists 58,000 or so clones; around 81% were seen once. This specimen consisted of PBMCs, obtained around atezolizumab (anti-PD-L1) treatment. The receptors originated from a man in his 70s with urothelial cancer. Each CDR3 is given with its conserved first and last residue. Each record gives: V gene, J gene, CDR3 protein.

TRBV27	TRBJ1-4	CASSLATSSEKLFF
TRBV19	TRBJ2-1	CASNPRHSGSYNEQFF
TRBV6-1	TRBJ2-3	CASSGVGETDTQYF
TRBV15	TRBJ2-7	CATSRASRLAGYEQYF
TRBV6-1	TRBJ1-5	CASSRERYQPQHF
TRBV27	TRBJ2-2	CASSYTGVDTGELFF
TRBV7-3	TRBJ2-1	CASSLTSGGPFTYNEQFF
TRBV6-6	TRBJ2-7	CASSSDYYEQYF
TRBV5-6	TRBJ2-3	CASSLGLAASTDTQYF
TRBV2	TRBJ1-5	CASNTGYSQPQHF
TRBV11-2	TRBJ2-1	CASSALQRVSEQFF
TRBV27	TRBJ1-4	CASSVMGQGNEKLFF
TRBV12-5	TRBJ1-4	CASGFLGAESGKLFF
TRBV28	TRBJ2-2	CASRDEGTGELFF
TRBV5-1	TRBJ2-2	CASSLSDTGELFF
TRBV9	TRBJ2-1	CASSLRGGTSGFNEQFF
TRBV7-9	TRBJ2-6	CASSSRDRGLIGANVLTF
TRBV5-1	TRBJ1-1	CASFDTGSNTEAFF
TRBV19	TRBJ1-5	CASSGDRDQPQHF
TRBV6-1	TRBJ2-1	CASSVEGATEFLNEQFF
TRBV5-4	TRBJ2-5	CASSSTGRETQYF
TRBV5-1	TRBJ2-6	CASSLESRGAGANVLTF
TRBV7-2	TRBJ2-7	CASSLRTGGRYEQYF
TRBV4-1	TRBJ1-3	CASSQRQQGPFFGNTIYF
TRBV2	TRBJ2-1	CATGGVSYNEQFF
TRBV4-1	TRBJ2-5	CASSQEGTIGETQYF
TRBV30	TRBJ2-7	CAWSIPPQTYEQYF
TRBV10-3	TRBJ2-7	CAISESRLAASYEQYF